This T cell receptor (beta chain) came from a study of T cells after posttransplantation cyclophosphamide. The CDR3 is 14 residues long. Germline V gene sequence: CDR1 SGHTA, CDR2 FQGTGA. Trimming stripped 0 bases from V and 4 bases from J, with 8 bases between. Some clones are missing from TCRdb's copy, which holds only in-frame ones; the method was immunoSEQ multiplex PCR. The table records some 10,000 clones, 82% of them present only once. Study-level results: Recipient CMV seropositivity and CMV reactivation strongly tracked TRB clonality. Skin or GI-infiltrating T cells shared few TRB sequences with blood. Later blood repertoires were often dominated by clones from the donor CD8+ memory compartment.

Cyclophosphamide on days +3 and +4 followed busulfan-fludarabine conditioning and a marrow graft. About this clone: Its target is not known.

This TCR came from a female patient between 35 and 55 years old who received an allogeneic stem cell transplant from a related donor, was CMV-positive, and had no GVHD. Some T cells may be the graft donor's. This chain connects TRBV7-3 to TRBJ2-3; D may be TRBD2 (5 bases). Sequencing used PBMCs, obtained 1,700 to 2,000 days after a stem cell transplant with posttransplant cyclophosphamide. The CDR3 region is CASSLTASPDTQYF. The CDR3 coding sequence is TGTGCCAGCAGCTTAACGGCTAGCCCAGATACGCAGTATTTT. Based on the CDR3 plus reference TRBV7-3 and TRBJ2-3, the full variable domain is GAGVSQTPSNKVTEKGKYVELRCDPISGHTALYWYRQSLGQGPEFLIYFQGTGAADDSGLPNDRFFAVRPEGSVSTLKIQRTERGDSAVYLCASSLTASPDTQYFGPGTRLTVL.